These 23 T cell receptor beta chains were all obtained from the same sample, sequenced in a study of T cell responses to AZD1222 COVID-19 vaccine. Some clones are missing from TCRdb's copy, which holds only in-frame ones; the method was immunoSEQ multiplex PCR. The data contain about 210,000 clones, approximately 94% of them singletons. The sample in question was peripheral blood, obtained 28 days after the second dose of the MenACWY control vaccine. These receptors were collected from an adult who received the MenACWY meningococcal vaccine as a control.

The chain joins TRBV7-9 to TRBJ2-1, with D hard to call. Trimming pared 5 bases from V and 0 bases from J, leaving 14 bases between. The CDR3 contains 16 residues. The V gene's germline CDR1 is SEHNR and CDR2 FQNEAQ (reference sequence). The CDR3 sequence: CASSPTQSRSYNEQFF. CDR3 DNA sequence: TGTGCCAGCAGCCCCACCCAGAGTCGCTCCTACAATGAGCAGTTCTTC.

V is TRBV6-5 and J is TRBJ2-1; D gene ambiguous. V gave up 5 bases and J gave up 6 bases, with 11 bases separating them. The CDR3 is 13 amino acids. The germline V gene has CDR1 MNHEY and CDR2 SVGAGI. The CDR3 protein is CASSPRVPNEQFF. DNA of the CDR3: TGTGCCAGCAGTCCCCGGGTACCCAATGAGCAGTTCTTC.

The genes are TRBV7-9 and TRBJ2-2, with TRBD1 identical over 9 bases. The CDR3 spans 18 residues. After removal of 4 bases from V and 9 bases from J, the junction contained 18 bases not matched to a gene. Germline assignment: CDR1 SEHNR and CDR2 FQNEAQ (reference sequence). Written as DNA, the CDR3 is TGTGCCAGCAGCTCCCTCTCGACCGGGACAGGGTTTATCAGGGAGCTGTTTTTT. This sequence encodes CASSSLSTGTGFIRELFF.

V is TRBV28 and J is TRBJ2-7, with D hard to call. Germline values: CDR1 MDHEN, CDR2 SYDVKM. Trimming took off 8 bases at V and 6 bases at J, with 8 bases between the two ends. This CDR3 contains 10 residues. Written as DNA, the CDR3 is TGTGCCAGCGGACGATCCGAGCAGTACTTC. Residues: CASGRSEQYF.

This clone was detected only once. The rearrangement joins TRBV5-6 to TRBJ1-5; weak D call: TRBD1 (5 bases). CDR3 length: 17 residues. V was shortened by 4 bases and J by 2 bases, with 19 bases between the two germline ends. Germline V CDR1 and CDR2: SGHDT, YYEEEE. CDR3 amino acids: CASSRRVVQGGNQPQHF. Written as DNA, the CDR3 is TGTGCCAGCAGCCGCCGGGTTGTGCAGGGAGGCAATCAGCCCCAGCATTTT.

DNA for the CDR3: TGTGCCAGCACCTTGGCTACCGGGACAGGGGTTTTTTCATTCAATCAGCCCCAGCATTTT. It encodes CASTLATGTGVFSFNQPQHF. The V and J genes are TRBV28 and TRBJ1-5; TRBD1 agrees at 10 bases. The CDR3 has 20 residues. Looked up from germline, CDR1 is MDHEN and CDR2 is SYDVKM. After removal of 7 bases from V and 3 bases from J, the junction contained 21 bases not matched to a gene.

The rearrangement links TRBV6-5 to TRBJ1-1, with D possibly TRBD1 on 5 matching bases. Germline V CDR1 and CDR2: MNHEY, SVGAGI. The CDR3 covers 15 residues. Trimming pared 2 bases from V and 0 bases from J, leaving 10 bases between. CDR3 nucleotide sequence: TGTGCCAGCAGTTACAGGGGATATATGAACACTGAAGCTTTCTTT. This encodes CASSYRGYMNTEAFF.

Here the CDR3 reads CASSQGTSGLGEQFF. CDR3 coding DNA: TGTGCCAGCAGCCAAGGCACTAGCGGCTTGGGTGAGCAGTTCTTC. This rearrangement joins TRBV4-2 to TRBJ2-1; 8 bases are shared with TRBD2. V shed 1 base, J shed 9 bases, and the junction held 8 bases outside the gene matches. The CDR3 spans 15 residues. The germline gives CDR1 LGHNA, CDR2 YNFKEQ.

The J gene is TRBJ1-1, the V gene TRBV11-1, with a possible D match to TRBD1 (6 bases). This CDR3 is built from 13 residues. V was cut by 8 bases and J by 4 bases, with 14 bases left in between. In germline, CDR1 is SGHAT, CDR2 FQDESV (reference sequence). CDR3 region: CASSGDRGTEAFF. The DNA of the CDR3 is TGTGCCAGCTCAGGGGACCGAGGCACTGAAGCTTTCTTT.

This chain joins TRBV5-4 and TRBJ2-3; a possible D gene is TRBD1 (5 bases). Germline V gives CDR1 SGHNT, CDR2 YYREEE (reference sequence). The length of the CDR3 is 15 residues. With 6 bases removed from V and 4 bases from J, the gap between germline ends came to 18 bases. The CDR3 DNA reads TGTGCCAGCAAAAACCAGGGTACAAATCCAGATACGCAGTATTTT. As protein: CASKNQGTNPDTQYF.

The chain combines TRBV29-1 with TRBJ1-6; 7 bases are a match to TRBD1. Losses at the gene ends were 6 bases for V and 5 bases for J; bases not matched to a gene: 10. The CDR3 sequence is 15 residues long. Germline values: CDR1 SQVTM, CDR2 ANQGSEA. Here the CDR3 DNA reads TGCAGCGTGCGGGGGGAAGGGGGCGATAATTCACCCCTCCACTTT. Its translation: CSVRGEGGDNSPLHF.

The CDR3 DNA sequence: TGTGCCAGTAGTCGGGACCGAGATCAGCCCCAGCATTTT. It yields the protein CASSRDRDQPQHF. The J gene is TRBJ1-5, the V gene TRBV19; a possible D gene is TRBD1 (5 bases). V gave up 5 bases and J gave up 5 bases, with 10 bases separating them. The CDR3 totals 13 residues. The germline CDR1 and CDR2 sequences are LNHDA and SQIVND (reference sequence).

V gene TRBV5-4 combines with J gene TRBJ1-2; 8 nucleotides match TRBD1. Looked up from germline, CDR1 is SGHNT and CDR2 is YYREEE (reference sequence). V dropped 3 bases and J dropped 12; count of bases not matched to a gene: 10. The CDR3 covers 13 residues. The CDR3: CASSSDRGRENTF. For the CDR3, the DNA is TGTGCCAGCAGCTCCGACAGGGGTCGGGAAAACACCTTC. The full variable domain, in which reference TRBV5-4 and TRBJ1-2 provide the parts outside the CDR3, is ETGVTQSPTHLIKTRGQQVTLRCSSQSGHNTVSWYQQALGQGPQFIFQYYREEENGRGNFPPRFSGLQFPNYSSELNVNALELDDSALYLCASSSDRGRENTFGSGTRLTVV.

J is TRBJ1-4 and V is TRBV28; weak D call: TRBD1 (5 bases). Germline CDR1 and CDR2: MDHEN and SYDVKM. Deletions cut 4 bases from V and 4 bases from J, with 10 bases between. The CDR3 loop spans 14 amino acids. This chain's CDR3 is CASSSDSHNEKLFF. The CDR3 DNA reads TGTGCCAGCAGTTCCGACAGTCATAATGAAAAACTGTTTTTT. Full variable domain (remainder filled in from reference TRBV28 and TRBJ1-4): DVKVTQSSRYLVKRTGEKVFLECVQDMDHENMFWYRQDPGLGLRLIYFSYDVKMKEKGDIPEGYSVSREKKERFSLILESASTNQTSMYLCASSSDSHNEKLFFGSGTQLSVL.

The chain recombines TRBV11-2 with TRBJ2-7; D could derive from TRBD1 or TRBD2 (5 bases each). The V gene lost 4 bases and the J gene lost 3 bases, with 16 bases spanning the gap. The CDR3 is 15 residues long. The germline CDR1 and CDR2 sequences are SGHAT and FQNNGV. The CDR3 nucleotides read TGTGCCAGCAGCTCCACACCGGGACCGGACTACGAGCAGTACTTC. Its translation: CASSSTPGPDYEQYF.

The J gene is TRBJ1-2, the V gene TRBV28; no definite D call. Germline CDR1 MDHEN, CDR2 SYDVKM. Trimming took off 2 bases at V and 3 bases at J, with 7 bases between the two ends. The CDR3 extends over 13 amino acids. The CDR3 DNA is TGTGCCAGCAGTTTAGAAGGGCACTATGGCTACACCTTC. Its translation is CASSLEGHYGYTF.

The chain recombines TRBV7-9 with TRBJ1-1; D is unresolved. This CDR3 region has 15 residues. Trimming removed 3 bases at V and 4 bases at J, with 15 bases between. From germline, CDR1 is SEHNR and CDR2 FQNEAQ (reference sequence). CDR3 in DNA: TGTGCCAGCAGCTTGAGCGGGCAATCAGTCACTGAAGCTTTCTTT. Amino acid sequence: CASSLSGQSVTEAFF.

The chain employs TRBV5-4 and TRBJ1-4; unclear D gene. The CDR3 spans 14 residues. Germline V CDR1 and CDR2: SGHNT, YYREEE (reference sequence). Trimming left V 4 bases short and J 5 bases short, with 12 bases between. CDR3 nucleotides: TGTGCCAGCAGCCCCCGGACGGGGAATGAAAAACTGTTTTTT. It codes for CASSPRTGNEKLFF.

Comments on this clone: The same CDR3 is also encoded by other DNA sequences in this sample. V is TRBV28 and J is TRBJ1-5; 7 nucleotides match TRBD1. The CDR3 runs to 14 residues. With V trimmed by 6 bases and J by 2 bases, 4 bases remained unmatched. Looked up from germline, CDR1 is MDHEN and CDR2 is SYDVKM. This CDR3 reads CASSPGTGNQPQHF. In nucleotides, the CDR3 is TGTGCCAGCAGCCCCGGGACAGGCAATCAGCCCCAGCATTTT.

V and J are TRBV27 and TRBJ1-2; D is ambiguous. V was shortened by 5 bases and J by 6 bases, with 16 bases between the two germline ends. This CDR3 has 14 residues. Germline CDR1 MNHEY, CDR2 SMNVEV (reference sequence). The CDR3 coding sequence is TGTGCCAGCAGTGCCTTCGGCACCCCGGATGGCTACACCTTC. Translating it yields CASSAFGTPDGYTF.

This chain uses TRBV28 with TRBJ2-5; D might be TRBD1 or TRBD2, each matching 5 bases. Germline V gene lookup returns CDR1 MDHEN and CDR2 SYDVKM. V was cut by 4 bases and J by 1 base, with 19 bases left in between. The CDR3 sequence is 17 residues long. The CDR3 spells CASSSSPRWGIQETQYF. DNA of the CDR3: TGTGCCAGCAGTTCCTCCCCCCGATGGGGGATCCAAGAGACCCAGTACTTC. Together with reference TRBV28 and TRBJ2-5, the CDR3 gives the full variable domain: DVKVTQSSRYLVKRTGEKVFLECVQDMDHENMFWYRQDPGLGLRLIYFSYDVKMKEKGDIPEGYSVSREKKERFSLILESASTNQTSMYLCASSSSPRWGIQETQYFGPGTRLLVL.

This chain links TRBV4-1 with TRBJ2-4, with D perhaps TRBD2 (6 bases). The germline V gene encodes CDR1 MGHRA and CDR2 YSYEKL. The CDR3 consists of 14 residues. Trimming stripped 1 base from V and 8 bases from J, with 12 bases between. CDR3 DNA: TGCGCCAGCAGCCAAGTTGCCGGGAGTGACATTCAGTACTTC. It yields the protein CASSQVAGSDIQYF.

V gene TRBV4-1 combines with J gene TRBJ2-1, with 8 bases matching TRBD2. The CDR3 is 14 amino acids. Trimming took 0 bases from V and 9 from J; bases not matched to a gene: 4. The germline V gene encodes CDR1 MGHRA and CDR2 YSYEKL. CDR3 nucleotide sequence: TGCGCCAGCAGCCAAGATCCGGGGGGGCGTGAGCAGTTCTTC. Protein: CASSQDPGGREQFF.